The 20 T cell receptor beta chains in this list originate from one sample, sequenced in a study of technical replicates of blood from a handful of donors. Only in-frame clones appear in the TCRdb table, and some are missing; sequencing was by immunoSEQ multiplex PCR. In the table there are tens of thousands of clones, about 94% of which are singletons. Sequencing was performed on T cells isolated from PBMCs. These receptors all come from a human donor in good health.

The chain links TRBV9 to TRBJ1-1; D is uncertain. The ends were cut back, 0 bases at V and 4 bases at J, with 10 bases in the middle. Germline CDR1 is SGDLS and CDR2 is YYNGEE. The CDR3 sequence is 14 residues long. As DNA, the CDR3 is TGTGCCAGCAGCGTAGGCCAGATCAGCACTGAAGCTTTCTTT. It yields the protein CASSVGQISTEAFF.

This clone was picked up a small number of times. J is TRBJ1-1 and V is TRBV28; D is unclear. V was pared by 5 bases and J by 3 bases, with 7 bases between. Germline CDR1 and CDR2: MDHEN and SYDVKM. CDR3 length equals 12 residues. In DNA form, the CDR3 reads TGTGCCAGCAGTCTCAGTTACACTGAAGCTTTCTTT. This sequence encodes CASSLSYTEAFF.

The chain has TRBV19 and TRBJ2-3; TRBD2 agrees at 8 bases. Germline lookup yields CDR1 LNHDA and CDR2 SQIVND (reference sequence). The CDR3 runs 13 residues. Trimming took 9 bases from V and 4 from J; bases not matched to a gene: 6. The CDR3 is CASKRETADTQYF. CDR3 sequence (DNA): TGTGCCAGCAAGCGGGAGACGGCAGATACGCAGTATTTT.

This chain connects TRBV5-1 to TRBJ1-1; maybe TRBD1 (6 bases). In germline, CDR1 is SGHRS, CDR2 YFSETQ. There are 15 residues in the CDR3. Trimming stripped 2 bases from V and 4 bases from J, with 15 bases between. The CDR3 is CASSFVGGRGTEAFF. CDR3 DNA sequence: TGCGCCAGCAGCTTCGTGGGGGGGCGAGGCACTGAAGCTTTCTTT.

V gene TRBV5-6 combines with J gene TRBJ2-7; a possible D gene is TRBD1 (6 bases). The CDR3 consists of 14 residues. Germline CDR1 is SGHDT and CDR2 is YYEEEE. Deletions cut 4 bases from V and 1 base from J, with 12 bases between. The CDR3 is CASSLDGQSYEQYF. The CDR3 DNA sequence: TGTGCCAGCAGCCTCGATGGACAGTCCTACGAGCAGTACTTC. The variable domain in full, completed from reference TRBV5-6 and TRBJ2-7, reads DAGVTQSPTHLIKTRGQQVTLRCSPKSGHDTVSWYQQALGQGPQFIFQYYEEEERQRGNFPDRFSGHQFPNYSSELNVNALLLGDSALYLCASSLDGQSYEQYFGPGTRLTVT.

The chain has TRBV7-9 and TRBJ2-5, with D possibly TRBD1 on 6 matching bases. V lost 3 bases, J lost 5 bases, and 13 bases lay in between. The germline gives CDR1 SEHNR, CDR2 FQNEAQ (reference sequence). The CDR3 is 14 residues long. DNA for the CDR3: TGTGCCAGCAGCTTCAGGGGATTGTTTGAGACCCAGTACTTC. This gives the protein CASSFRGLFETQYF.

In its sample, this clone was seen once. CDR3 sequence reads: CASSLGRGNIQYF. CDR3 DNA sequence: TGTGCCAGCAGCTTAGGGAGGGGGAACATTCAGTACTTC. This chain uses TRBV13 with TRBJ2-4; D may be TRBD1 (6 bases). The germline V gene has CDR1 PRHDT and CDR2 FYEKMQ (reference sequence). V dropped 0 bases and J dropped 7 bases, with 7 bases sitting between them. The CDR3 is 13 amino acids.

V is TRBV7-3 and J is TRBJ1-1; possible D gene TRBD1, 6 bases. From germline, CDR1 is SGHTA and CDR2 FQGTGA. The CDR3 has 14 residues. The V gene lost 5 bases and the J gene lost 3 bases, with 13 bases spanning the gap. The DNA for the CDR3 is TGTGCCAGCAGCCTCCAGGGGCTTGACACTGAAGCTTTCTTT. This gives the protein CASSLQGLDTEAFF.

This clone was seen only once. The chain uses TRBV27 and TRBJ1-4, with D possibly TRBD1 on 5 matching bases. Between the trimmed V and J ends, which lost 5 bases and 0 bases, there was a span of 16 bases. CDR1 MNHEY and CDR2 SMNVEV come from the germline V gene (reference sequence). CDR3 length: 17 residues. The CDR3 DNA is TGTGCCAGCAGTCTTCGCTCCTTAGGGGCAACTAATGAAAAACTGTTTTTT. Translated: CASSLRSLGATNEKLFF. Using reference TRBV27 and TRBJ1-4 for the parts outside the CDR3, the full variable domain is EAQVTQNPRYLITVTGKKLTVTCSQNMNHEYMSWYRQDPGLGLRQIYYSMNVEVTDKGDVPEGYKVSRKEKRNFPLILESPSPNQTSLYFCASSLRSLGATNEKLFFGSGTQLSVL.

The gene calls are TRBV25-1 and TRBJ2-7; D gene unclear. V was clipped by 3 bases and J by 0 bases, with 6 bases between them. CDR1 is MGHDK and CDR2 is SYGVNS in the germline V gene. This CDR3 region has 13 residues. As DNA, the CDR3 is TGTGCCAGCAGTGAGGGCTACTCCTACGAGCAGTACTTC. Protein product: CASSEGYSYEQYF.

The CDR3 DNA reads as TGCGCCAGCAGCTTGGGGGCAGGGCTGGGGACAGATACGCAGTATTTT. Protein product: CASSLGAGLGTDTQYF. V and J are TRBV5-1 and TRBJ2-3; the D gene is possibly TRBD1 (5 bases). The CDR3 spans 16 residues. The germline V gene has CDR1 SGHRS and CDR2 YFSETQ. Trimming took off 0 bases at V and 3 bases at J, with 14 bases between the two ends.

The genes are TRBV6-4 and TRBJ2-7; TRBD2 matches 14 bases. The CDR3 spans 20 residues. Germline CDR1 and CDR2: MRHNA and SNTAGT. V lost 5 bases to trimming and J lost 1 base; unmatched junction nucleotides: 16. The CDR3 sequence is CASSLLQGLAGVLGSYEQYF. CDR3 sequence (DNA): TGTGCCAGCAGTTTACTCCAGGGACTAGCGGGAGTGCTTGGGTCCTACGAGCAGTACTTC.

This chain links TRBV18 with TRBJ2-1; D is perhaps TRBD2 (5 bases). Trimming removed 0 bases from V and 0 bases from J, with 15 bases in between. The CDR3 consists of 18 residues. Germline V lookup: CDR1 KGHSH, CDR2 LQKENI. CDR3 in amino acids: CASSPPATGSSSYNEQFF. For the CDR3, the DNA is TGTGCCAGCTCACCACCGGCCACGGGGTCAAGCTCCTACAATGAGCAGTTCTTC.

V is TRBV7-8 and J is TRBJ2-7; maybe TRBD1 (7 bases). The germline V and J ends were trimmed by 0 bases and 6 bases, with 15 bases remaining between them. This CDR3 is 15 amino acids long. Germline V gene data show CDR1 as SGHVS and CDR2 as FQNEAQ. CDR3 nucleotides: TGTGCCAGCAGCTTAGCTTGGGCAGGGGGAGGCGAGCAGTACTTC. Amino acid sequence: CASSLAWAGGGEQYF.

The V gene is TRBV2, the J gene TRBJ1-4; unclear D gene. The CDR3 length is 13 residues. Trimming removed 4 bases from V and 6 bases from J, with 9 bases in between. Germline loops: CDR1 SNHLY, CDR2 FYNNEI. The CDR3 protein is CASSVESDEKLFF. CDR3 DNA: TGTGCCAGCAGTGTTGAGTCTGATGAAAAACTGTTTTTT. The full variable domain, rest sourced from reference TRBV2 and TRBJ1-4, is EPEVTQTPSHQVTQMGQEVILRCVPISNHLYFYWYRQILGQKVEFLVSFYNNEISEKSEIFDDQFSVERPDGSNFTLKIRSTKLEDSAMYFCASSVESDEKLFFGSGTQLSVL.

This clone was seen once. The chain employs TRBV7-9 and TRBJ2-7, with D unresolved. CDR1 and CDR2 from the germline V gene are SEHNR and FQNEAQ (reference sequence). The CDR3 contains 16 residues. The ends were cut back, 5 bases at V and 4 bases at J, with 21 bases in the middle. CDR3 in DNA: TGTGCCAGCAGCCCGCCCCCCAGGATAGGTCTATACGAGCAGTACTTC. Its translation: CASSPPPRIGLYEQYF.

The V gene is TRBV20-1, the J gene TRBJ1-2; possible D gene TRBD1, 6 bases. Germline V gene data show CDR1 as DFQATT and CDR2 as SNEGSKA (reference sequence). The CDR3 length is 11 residues. Trimming cost V 4 bases and J 6 bases, with 9 bases left between them. CDR3 bases: TGCAGTGCTACTCACAGGGATGGCTACACCTTC. As protein: CSATHRDGYTF.

The V and J genes are TRBV5-1 and TRBJ1-1; 7 nucleotides line up with TRBD1. This CDR3 region has 15 residues. Germline trimming cut 2 bases from V and 3 bases from J; bases unmatched to any gene: 7. Germline assignment: CDR1 SGHRS and CDR2 YFSETQ. CDR3 nucleotides: TGCGCCAGCAGCTTAAGACAGGGTGCGGACACTGAAGCTTTCTTT. It encodes CASSLRQGADTEAFF.

V gene TRBV7-9 combines with J gene TRBJ2-3; D unclear. V lost 5 bases to trimming and J lost 2 bases, with 17 bases between them. The germline gives CDR1 SEHNR, CDR2 FQNEAQ (reference sequence). The CDR3 is 16 amino acids. The chain's CDR3 is CASSHRRLGYTDTQYF. CDR3 nucleotide sequence: TGTGCCAGCAGCCACCGGCGTTTGGGCTACACAGATACGCAGTATTTT.

Concerning this clone itself: One end of the junction is discordant with germline, which a read error may explain. The chain employs TRBV20-1 and TRBJ2-5, with D unclear. Germline V gene data show CDR1 as DFQATT and CDR2 as SNEGSKA (reference sequence). The CDR3 covers 10 residues. This CDR3 reads CSAPIESQYF. The CDR3 DNA follows: TGCAGTGCTCCGATAGAGTCCCAGTACTTC.